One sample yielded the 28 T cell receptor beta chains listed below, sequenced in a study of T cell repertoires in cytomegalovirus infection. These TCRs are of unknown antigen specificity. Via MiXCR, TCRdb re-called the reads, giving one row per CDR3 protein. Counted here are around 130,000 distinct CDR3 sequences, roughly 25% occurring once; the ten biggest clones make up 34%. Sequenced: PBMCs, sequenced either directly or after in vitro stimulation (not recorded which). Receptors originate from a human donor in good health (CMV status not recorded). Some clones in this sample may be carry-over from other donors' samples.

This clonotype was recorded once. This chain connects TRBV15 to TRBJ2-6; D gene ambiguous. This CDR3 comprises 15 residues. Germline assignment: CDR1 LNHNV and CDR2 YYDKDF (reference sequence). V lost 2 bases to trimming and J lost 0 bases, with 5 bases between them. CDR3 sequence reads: CATSRRNSGANVLTF. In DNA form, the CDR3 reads TGTGCCACCAGCAGACGGAACTCTGGGGCCAACGTCCTGACTTTC.

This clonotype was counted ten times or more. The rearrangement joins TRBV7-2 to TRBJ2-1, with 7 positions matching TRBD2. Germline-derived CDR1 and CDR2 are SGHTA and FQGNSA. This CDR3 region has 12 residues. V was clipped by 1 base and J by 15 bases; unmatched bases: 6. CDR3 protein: CASSLDFGRPFF. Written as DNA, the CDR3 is TGTGCCAGCAGCTTAGATTTCGGGAGGCCGTTCTTC. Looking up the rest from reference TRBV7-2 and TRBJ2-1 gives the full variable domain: GAGVSQSPSNKVTEKGKDVELRCDPISGHTALYWYRQSLGQGLEFLIYFQGNSAPDKSGLPSDRFSAERTGGSVSTLTIQRTQQEDSAVYLCASSLDFGRPFFGPGTRLTVL.

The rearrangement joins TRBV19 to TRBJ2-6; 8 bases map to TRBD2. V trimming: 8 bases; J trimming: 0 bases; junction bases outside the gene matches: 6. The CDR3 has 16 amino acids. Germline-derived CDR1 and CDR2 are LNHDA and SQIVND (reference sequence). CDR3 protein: CASAPGGVSGANVLTF. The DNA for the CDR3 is TGTGCCAGTGCCCCCGGGGGGGTCTCTGGGGCCAACGTCCTGACTTTC.

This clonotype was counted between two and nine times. The CDR3 DNA sequence: TGTGCCAGCAGCCCCCGTGGGCCAGGGCAAGAGTCTGGGGCCAACGTCCTGACTTTC. It is translated as CASSPRGPGQESGANVLTF. The rearrangement links TRBV7-3 to TRBJ2-6; possible D gene TRBD1, 5 bases. Trimming left V 5 bases short and J 1 base short, with 21 bases between. The CDR3 loop spans 19 amino acids. Germline V lookup: CDR1 SGHTA, CDR2 FQGTGA.

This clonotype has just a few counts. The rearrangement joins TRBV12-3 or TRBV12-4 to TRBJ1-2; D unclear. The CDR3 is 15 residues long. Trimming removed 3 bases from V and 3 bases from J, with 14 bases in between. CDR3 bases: TGTGCCAGCAGTTTGAGTGGTCGCCGAGACTATGGCTACACCTTC. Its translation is CASSLSGRRDYGYTF.

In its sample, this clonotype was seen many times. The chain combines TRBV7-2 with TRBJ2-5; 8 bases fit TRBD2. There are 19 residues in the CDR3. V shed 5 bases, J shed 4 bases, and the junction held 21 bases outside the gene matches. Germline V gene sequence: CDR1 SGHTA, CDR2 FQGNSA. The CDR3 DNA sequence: TGTGCCAGCAGCACCCCCACGAGGGTTGAAGCGGGAGTCCCAGAGACCCAGTACTTC. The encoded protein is CASSTPTRVEAGVPETQYF.

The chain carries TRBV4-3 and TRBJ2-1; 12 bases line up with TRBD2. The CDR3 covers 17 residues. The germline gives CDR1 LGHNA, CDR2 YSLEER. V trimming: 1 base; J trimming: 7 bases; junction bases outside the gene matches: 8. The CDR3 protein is CASSQASGLAGGNEQFF. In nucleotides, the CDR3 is TGCGCCAGCAGCCAAGCGTCCGGGCTAGCGGGGGGGAATGAGCAGTTCTTC.

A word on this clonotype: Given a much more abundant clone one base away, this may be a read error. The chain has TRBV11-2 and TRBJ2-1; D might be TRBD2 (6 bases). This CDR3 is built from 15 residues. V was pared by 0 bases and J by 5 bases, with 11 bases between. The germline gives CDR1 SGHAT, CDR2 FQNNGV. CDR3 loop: CASSLEFAGHNEQFF. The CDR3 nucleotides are TGTGCCAGCAGCTTAGAGTTTGCGGGACACAATGAGCAGTTCTTC.

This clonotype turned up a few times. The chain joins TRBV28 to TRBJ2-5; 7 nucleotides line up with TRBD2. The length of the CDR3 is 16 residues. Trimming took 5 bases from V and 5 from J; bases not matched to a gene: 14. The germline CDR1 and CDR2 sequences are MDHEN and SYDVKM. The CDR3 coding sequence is TGTGCCAGCAGTCCCCGATTAACTAGCGTTGGTGAGACCCAGTACTTC. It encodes CASSPRLTSVGETQYF.

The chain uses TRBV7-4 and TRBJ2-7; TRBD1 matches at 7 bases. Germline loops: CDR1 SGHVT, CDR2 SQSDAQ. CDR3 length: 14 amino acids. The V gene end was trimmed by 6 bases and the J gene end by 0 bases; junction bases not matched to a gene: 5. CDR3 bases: TGTGCCAGCAGGGAGACAGGGTCCTCCTACGAGCAGTACTTC. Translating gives CASRETGSSYEQYF.

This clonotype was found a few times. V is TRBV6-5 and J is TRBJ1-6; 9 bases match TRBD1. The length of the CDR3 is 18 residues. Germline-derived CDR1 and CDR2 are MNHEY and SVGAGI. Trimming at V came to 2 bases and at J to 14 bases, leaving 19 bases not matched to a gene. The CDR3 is CASSYTSVGGTGSSTLHF. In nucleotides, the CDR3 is TGTGCCAGCAGTTACACCTCGGTCGGGGGGACAGGGAGTTCGACCCTCCACTTT.

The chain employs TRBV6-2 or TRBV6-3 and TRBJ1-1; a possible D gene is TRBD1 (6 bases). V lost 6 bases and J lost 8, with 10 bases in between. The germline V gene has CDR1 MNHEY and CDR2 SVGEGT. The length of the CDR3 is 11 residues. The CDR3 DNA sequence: TGTGCCAGCAGCGACAGGACGGAAGCTTTCTTT. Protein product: CASSDRTEAFF.

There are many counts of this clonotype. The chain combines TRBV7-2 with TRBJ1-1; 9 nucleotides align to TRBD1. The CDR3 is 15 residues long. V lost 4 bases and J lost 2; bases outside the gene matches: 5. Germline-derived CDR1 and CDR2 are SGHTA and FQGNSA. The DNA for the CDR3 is TGTGCCAGCAGCTCTCGGACAGGGGCTAACACTGAAGCTTTCTTT. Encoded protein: CASSSRTGANTEAFF.

The DNA of the CDR3 is TGTGCCAGCAGTGGGGACTTATACAATGAGCAGTTCTTC. Its translation: CASSGDLYNEQFF. The J gene is TRBJ2-1, the V gene TRBV2; D possibly corresponds to TRBD2 (6 bases). This CDR3 is 13 amino acids long. The V gene lost 4 bases and the J gene lost 4 bases, with 8 bases spanning the gap. Germline assignment: CDR1 SNHLY and CDR2 FYNNEI.

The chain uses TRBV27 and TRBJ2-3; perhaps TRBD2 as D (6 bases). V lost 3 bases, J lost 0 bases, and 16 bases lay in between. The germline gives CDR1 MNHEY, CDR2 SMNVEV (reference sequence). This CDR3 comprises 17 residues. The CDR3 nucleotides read TGTGCCAGCAGTTTTGGACTATCGCGGCGCAGCACAGATACGCAGTATTTT. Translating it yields CASSFGLSRRSTDTQYF.

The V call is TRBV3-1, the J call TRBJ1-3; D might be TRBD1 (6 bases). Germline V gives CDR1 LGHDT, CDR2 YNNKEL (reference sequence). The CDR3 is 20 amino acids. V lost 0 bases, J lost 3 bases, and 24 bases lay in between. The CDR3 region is CASSQEFPGESADFGNTIYF. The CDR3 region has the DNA TGTGCCAGCAGCCAAGAGTTTCCAGGGGAGTCTGCCGACTTTGGAAACACCATATATTTT.

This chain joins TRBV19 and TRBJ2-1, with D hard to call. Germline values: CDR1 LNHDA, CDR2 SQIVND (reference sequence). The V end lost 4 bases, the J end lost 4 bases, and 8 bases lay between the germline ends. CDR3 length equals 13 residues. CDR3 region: CASSRQDYNEQFF. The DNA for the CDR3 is TGTGCCAGTAGTAGACAAGATTACAATGAGCAGTTCTTC.

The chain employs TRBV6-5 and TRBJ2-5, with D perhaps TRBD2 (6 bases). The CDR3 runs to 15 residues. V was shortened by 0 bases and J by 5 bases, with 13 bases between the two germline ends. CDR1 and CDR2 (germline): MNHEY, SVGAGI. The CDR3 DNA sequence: TGTGCCAGCAGTTACTCTCCGGGGGTCCGGGAGACCCAGTACTTC. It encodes CASSYSPGVRETQYF.

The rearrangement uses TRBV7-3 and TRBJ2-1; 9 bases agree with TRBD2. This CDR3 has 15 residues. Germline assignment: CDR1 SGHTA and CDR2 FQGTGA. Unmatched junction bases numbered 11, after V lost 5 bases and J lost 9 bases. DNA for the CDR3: TGTGCCAGCAGCCGAGGGGAGCTAGCGGGATCTGAGCAGTTCTTC. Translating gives CASSRGELAGSEQFF.

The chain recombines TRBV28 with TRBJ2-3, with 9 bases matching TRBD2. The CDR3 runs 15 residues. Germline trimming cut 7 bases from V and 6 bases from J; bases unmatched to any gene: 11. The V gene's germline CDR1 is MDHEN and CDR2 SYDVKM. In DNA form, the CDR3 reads TGTGCCAGCACCGCAGCGGGAGGCCCCATGGATACGCAGTATTTT. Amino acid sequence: CASTAAGGPMDTQYF.

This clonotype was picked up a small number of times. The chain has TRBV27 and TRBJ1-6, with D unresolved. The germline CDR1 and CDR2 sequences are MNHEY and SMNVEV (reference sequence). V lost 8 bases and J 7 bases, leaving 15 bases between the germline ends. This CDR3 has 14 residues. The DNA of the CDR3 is TGTGCCAGCTCCATTGAATCGCGGAATTCACCCCTCCACTTT. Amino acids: CASSIESRNSPLHF.

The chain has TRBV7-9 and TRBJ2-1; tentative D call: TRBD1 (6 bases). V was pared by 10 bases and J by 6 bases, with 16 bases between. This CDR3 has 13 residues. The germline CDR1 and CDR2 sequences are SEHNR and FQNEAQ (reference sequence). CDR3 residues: CATPPETGNEQFF. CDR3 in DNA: TGTGCCACCCCTCCCGAGACAGGCAATGAGCAGTTCTTC.

CDR3 nucleotide sequence: TGTGCCAGCAGTTACTCGCTAGCGGGAGTCACAGATACGCAGTATTTT. It codes for CASSYSLAGVTDTQYF. This chain joins TRBV6-6 and TRBJ2-3; TRBD2 aligns across 10 bases. J was trimmed by 2 bases and V by 0 bases; bases with no gene match: 2. CDR3 length: 16 residues. CDR1 and CDR2 from the germline V gene are MNHNY and SVGAGI (reference sequence).

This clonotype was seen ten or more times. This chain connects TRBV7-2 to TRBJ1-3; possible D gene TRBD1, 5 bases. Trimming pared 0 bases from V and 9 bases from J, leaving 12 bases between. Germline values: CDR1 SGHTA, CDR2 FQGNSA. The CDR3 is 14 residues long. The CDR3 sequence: CASSLATTGSTIYF. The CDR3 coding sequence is TGTGCCAGCAGCTTAGCTACTACAGGTTCCACCATATATTTT.

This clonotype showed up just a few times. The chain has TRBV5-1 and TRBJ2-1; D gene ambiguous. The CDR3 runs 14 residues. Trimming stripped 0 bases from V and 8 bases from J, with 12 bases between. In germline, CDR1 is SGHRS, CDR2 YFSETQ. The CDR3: CASSLALSRDEQFF. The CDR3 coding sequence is TGCGCCAGCAGCTTGGCCTTAAGTAGGGATGAGCAGTTCTTC.

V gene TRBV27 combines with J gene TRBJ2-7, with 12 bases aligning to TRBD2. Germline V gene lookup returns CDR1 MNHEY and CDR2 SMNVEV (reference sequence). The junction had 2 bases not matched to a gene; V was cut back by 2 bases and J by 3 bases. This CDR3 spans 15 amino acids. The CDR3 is CASSLVGLAGYEQYV. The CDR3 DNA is TGTGCCAGCAGTTTAGTGGGACTAGCGGGCTACGAGCAGTACGTC.

The CDR3 here is CASNSGTGGTGELFF. The CDR3 DNA reads TGTGCCAGCAATTCCGGGACAGGGGGCACCGGGGAGCTGTTTTTT. The chain recombines TRBV28 with TRBJ2-2; TRBD1 matches 11 bases. The V segment lost 7 bases and the J segment 4 bases; nucleotides outside the gene matches: 5. The germline V gene encodes CDR1 MDHEN and CDR2 SYDVKM. The CDR3 consists of 15 residues.

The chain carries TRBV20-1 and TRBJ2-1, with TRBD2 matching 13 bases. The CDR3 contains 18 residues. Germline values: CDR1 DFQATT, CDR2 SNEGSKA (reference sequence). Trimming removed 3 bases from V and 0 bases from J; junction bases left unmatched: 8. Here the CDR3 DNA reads TGCAGTGCTAGTGGGGGACTAGCGGGGATTATCTCCTACAATGAGCAGTTCTTC. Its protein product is CSASGGLAGIISYNEQFF.